A single sample is the source of the 19 T cell receptor beta chains below, sequenced in a study of T cell changes during pregnancy in multiple sclerosis. Sequenced by immunoSEQ multiplex PCR; TCRdb stores in-frame clones only, minus some. The sample carries tens of thousands of clones, 80% to 95% recorded once. The material was CD4+ T cells from peripheral blood mononuclear cells, obtained after pregnancy. These receptors were taken from a female donor with multiple sclerosis, enrolled in a pregnancy study.

The gene calls are TRBV5-1 and TRBJ2-1; D gene uncertain. Germline CDR1 reads SGHRS; CDR2 reads YFSETQ. The germline V and J ends were trimmed by 4 bases and 9 bases, with 11 bases remaining between them. The CDR3 runs to 12 residues. CDR3 amino acids: CASSLPLAEQFF. The CDR3 region has the DNA TGCGCCAGCAGCCTCCCGTTAGCTGAGCAGTTCTTC.

The gene calls are TRBV30 and TRBJ1-5; D is undetermined. The CDR3 is made up of 13 amino acids. Trimming shortened V by 0 bases and J by 7 bases, and 10 bases separated the two germline ends. The V gene's germline CDR1 is GTSNPN and CDR2 SVGIG (reference sequence). The CDR3 loop reads CAWSVQSGQPQHF. The CDR3 DNA is TGTGCCTGGAGTGTACAGTCAGGACAGCCCCAGCATTTT.

The chain combines TRBV9 with TRBJ2-5; TRBD1 agrees at 7 bases. Trimming cost V 2 bases and J 2 bases; bases outside gene matches: 3. This CDR3 region has 14 residues. Per germline, CDR1 SGDLS and CDR2 YYNGEE. The CDR3 nucleotides are TGTGCCAGCAGCGTTGGGACAGCTCAAGAGACCCAGTACTTC. This translates into CASSVGTAQETQYF.

The rearrangement joins TRBV4-2 to TRBJ2-6; D perhaps matches TRBD2 (5 bases). The V gene's germline CDR1 is LGHNA and CDR2 YNFKEQ. Deletions cut 0 bases from V and 1 base from J, with 16 bases between. CDR3 size: 19 residues. The CDR3 DNA reads as TGTGCCAGCAGCCAAGATGCTCGAGGGAAAGGATCTGGGGCCAACGTCCTGACTTTC. It codes for CASSQDARGKGSGANVLTF.

This CDR3 is CASSSGIVTEAFF. CDR3 nucleotides: TGTGCCAGCAGCTCAGGGATTGTCACTGAAGCTTTCTTT. The rearrangement joins TRBV7-2 to TRBJ1-1, with D perhaps matching TRBD1 (5 bases). The CDR3 contains 13 residues. V was cut by 4 bases and J by 4 bases, with 10 bases left in between. Germline assignment: CDR1 SGHTA and CDR2 FQGNSA.

V is TRBV29-1 and J is TRBJ2-7; a possible D gene is TRBD2 (6 bases). The V end lost 7 bases, the J end lost 5 bases, and 18 bases lay between the germline ends. The CDR3 is 13 amino acids. CDR1 SQVTM and CDR2 ANQGSEA come from the germline V gene. The CDR3 is CSAQYSEGDEQYF. The CDR3 nucleotides are TGCAGCGCCCAATACTCGGAGGGCGACGAGCAGTACTTC.

The chain is built from TRBV29-1 and TRBJ1-1, with D tentatively TRBD1 (6 bases). The germline V and J ends were trimmed by 1 base and 1 base, with 13 bases remaining between them. This CDR3 contains 15 residues. In germline, CDR1 is SQVTM, CDR2 ANQGSEA. The CDR3: CSVEGRGRGNTEAFF. CDR3 nucleotide sequence: TGCAGCGTTGAAGGGCGGGGGCGCGGGAACACTGAAGCTTTCTTT.

The sample holds one count of this clone. The V and J genes are TRBV7-2 and TRBJ1-6, with a possible D match to TRBD1 (5 bases). The V end was cut by 4 bases, the J end by 2 bases, with 6 bases between. The CDR3 extends over 14 amino acids. CDR1 and CDR2 (germline): SGHTA, FQGNSA. CDR3 region: CASSSGTYNSPLHF. CDR3 bases: TGTGCCAGCAGCTCAGGGACCTATAATTCACCCCTCCACTTT.

The rearrangement joins TRBV19 to TRBJ2-7, with a weak D call TRBD1 (6 bases). V dropped 5 bases and J dropped 0 bases, with 11 bases sitting between them. The CDR3 has 14 residues. CDR1 and CDR2 from the germline V gene are LNHDA and SQIVND (reference sequence). The chain's CDR3 is CASSPRGISYEQYF. The CDR3 nucleotides are TGTGCCAGTAGTCCTAGGGGGATCTCCTACGAGCAGTACTTC.

The V gene is TRBV2, the J gene TRBJ1-5; TRBD1 matches 9 bases. Germline loops: CDR1 SNHLY, CDR2 FYNNEI. After removal of 4 bases from V and 7 bases from J, the junction contained 14 bases not matched to a gene. This CDR3 region has 17 residues. As DNA, the CDR3 is TGTGCCAGCAGTGGGAGGGGGTCGGTGACAGGGGGACAGCCCCAGCATTTT. As protein: CASSGRGSVTGGQPQHF.

This clone was found once. CDR3 sequence: CASSLVPASGANTGELFF. CDR3 bases: TGTGCCAGCAGCTTAGTACCCGCTAGCGGGGCGAACACCGGGGAGCTGTTTTTT. The rearrangement uses TRBV7-2 and TRBJ2-2; 9 bases fit TRBD2. J was trimmed by 0 bases and V by 1 base; bases with no gene match: 6. CDR3 length equals 18 residues. Germline V CDR1 and CDR2: SGHTA, FQGNSA.

This rearrangement joins TRBV4-2 to TRBJ1-2; D gene unclear. Germline CDR1 LGHNA, CDR2 YNFKEQ. CDR3 size: 14 residues. Trimming cost V 4 bases and J 3 bases, with 12 bases left between them. CDR3 sequence: CASSPQQRDYGYTF. DNA of the CDR3: TGTGCCAGCAGCCCCCAGCAGCGGGACTATGGCTACACCTTC.

V usage is TRBV5-8 and J usage is TRBJ2-3, with 8 bases that match TRBD1. The ends lost 5 bases at V and 4 bases at J; junction bases unmatched: 6. The CDR3 spans 14 residues. Per the germline V gene, CDR1 is SGHTS and CDR2 is YDEGEE. CDR3 DNA sequence: TGTGCCAGCAGTCCGGACAGGGAGCCAGATACGCAGTATTTT. Translating gives CASSPDREPDTQYF.

V and J are TRBV30 and TRBJ1-2; 11 bases are a match to TRBD1. CDR1 and CDR2 from the germline V gene are GTSNPN and SVGIG (reference sequence). The trim removed 7 bases at V and 7 bases at J, leaving 8 bases unmatched. CDR3 size: 13 residues. CDR3: CASRTGGLGGYTF. CDR3 DNA sequence: TGTGCCTCCCGGACAGGGGGCTTGGGTGGCTACACCTTC.

V usage is TRBV6-5 and J usage is TRBJ2-1; D might be TRBD2 (6 bases). V was cut by 2 bases and J by 7 bases, with 9 bases left in between. Germline CDR1 reads MNHEY; CDR2 reads SVGAGI. The CDR3 runs 13 residues. CDR3: CASSYPGGNEQFF. The CDR3 region has the DNA TGTGCCAGCAGTTACCCCGGGGGAAATGAGCAGTTCTTC.

This chain joins TRBV9 and TRBJ2-3, with 9 bases that match TRBD2. The V segment lost 4 bases and the J segment 1 base; nucleotides outside the gene matches: 1. Germline loops: CDR1 SGDLS, CDR2 YYNGEE. The CDR3 totals 14 residues. CDR3 DNA: TGTGCCAGCAGCCGACTAGCGGGCACAGATACGCAGTATTTT. It is translated as CASSRLAGTDTQYF.

This chain connects TRBV4-3 to TRBJ1-2; D is ambiguous. CDR3 size: 16 residues. Germline CDR1 and CDR2: LGHNA and YSLEER. Trimming cost V 1 base and J 4 bases, with 16 bases left between them. In DNA, the CDR3 is TGCGCCAGCAGCCAAGCTGGAGGAGGGCCCGTCTATGGCTACACCTTC. Protein product: CASSQAGGGPVYGYTF.

The chain recombines TRBV9 with TRBJ2-2; D is undetermined. Trimming removed 3 bases from V and 5 bases from J, with 8 bases in between. Germline V gives CDR1 SGDLS, CDR2 YYNGEE. The length of the CDR3 is 13 residues. The CDR3 coding sequence is TGTGCCAGCAGCGACCGGCGGACCGGGGAGCTGTTTTTT. Amino acid sequence: CASSDRRTGELFF.

The rearrangement links TRBV11-2 to TRBJ2-7; D is perhaps TRBD1 (6 bases). The CDR3 has 15 residues. Trimming shortened V by 1 base and J by 5 bases, and 15 bases separated the two germline ends. Looked up from germline, CDR1 is SGHAT and CDR2 is FQNNGV. In DNA form, the CDR3 reads TGTGCCAGCAGCTTAGGTCGGCAGGGGAGAGACGAGCAGTACTTC. Translating gives CASSLGRQGRDEQYF.